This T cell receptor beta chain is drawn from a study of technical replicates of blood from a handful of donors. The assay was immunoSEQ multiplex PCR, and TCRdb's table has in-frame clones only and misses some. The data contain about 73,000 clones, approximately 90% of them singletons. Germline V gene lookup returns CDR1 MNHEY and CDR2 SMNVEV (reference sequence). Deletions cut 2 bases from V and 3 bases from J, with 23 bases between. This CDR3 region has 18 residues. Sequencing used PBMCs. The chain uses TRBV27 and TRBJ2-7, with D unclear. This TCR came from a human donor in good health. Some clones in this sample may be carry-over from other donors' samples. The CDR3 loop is CASSLPGHSVKWFYEQYF. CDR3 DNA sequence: TGTGCCAGCAGTTTACCTGGGCATTCCGTAAAGTGGTTCTACGAGCAGTACTTC.